This TCR beta chain was captured by sequencing in a study of T cell repertoires in cytomegalovirus infection. Turning to the study itself: A matching HLA type, together with CMV infection, was signaled by public TCR beta signatures.

Per germline, CDR1 SGHTA and CDR2 FQGNSA. The ends were cut back, 1 base at V and 1 base at J, with 10 bases in the middle. The CDR3 has 15 residues. This clonotype was counted ten times or more. Its target is unknown. TCRdb re-called the reads with MiXCR, one entry per CDR3 protein. The table lists some 590,000 distinct CDR3 sequences, roughly 42% of them singletons. This sequence originates from a human donor in good health (CMV status not recorded). Some clones in this sample may be carry-over from other donors' samples. This chain connects TRBV7-2 to TRBJ2-5; no firm D call. Here the sequenced sample was cultured PBMCs, taken from culture after CMV antigen stimulation. For the CDR3, the DNA is TGTGCCAGCAGCTTAGGTGGATTCGGCCAAGAGACCCAGTACTTC. Residues: CASSLGGFGQETQYF.